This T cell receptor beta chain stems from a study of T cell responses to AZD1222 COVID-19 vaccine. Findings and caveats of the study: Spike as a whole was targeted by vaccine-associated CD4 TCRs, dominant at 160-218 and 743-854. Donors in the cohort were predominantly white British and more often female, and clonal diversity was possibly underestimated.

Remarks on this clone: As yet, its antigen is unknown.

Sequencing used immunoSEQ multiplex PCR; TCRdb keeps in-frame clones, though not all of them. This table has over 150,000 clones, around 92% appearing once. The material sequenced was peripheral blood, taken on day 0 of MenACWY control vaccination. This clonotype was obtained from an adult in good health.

The CDR3 reads CASSAQGRNQETQYF. The CDR3 DNA reads as TGTGCCAGCAGCGCCCAAGGGAGGAACCAAGAGACCCAGTACTTC. The chain recombines TRBV9 with TRBJ2-5, with D perhaps matching TRBD2 (6 bases). V shed 3 bases and J shed 0 bases, with 12 bases lying between them. The CDR3 extends over 15 amino acids. Germline CDR1 and CDR2: SGDLS and YYNGEE.